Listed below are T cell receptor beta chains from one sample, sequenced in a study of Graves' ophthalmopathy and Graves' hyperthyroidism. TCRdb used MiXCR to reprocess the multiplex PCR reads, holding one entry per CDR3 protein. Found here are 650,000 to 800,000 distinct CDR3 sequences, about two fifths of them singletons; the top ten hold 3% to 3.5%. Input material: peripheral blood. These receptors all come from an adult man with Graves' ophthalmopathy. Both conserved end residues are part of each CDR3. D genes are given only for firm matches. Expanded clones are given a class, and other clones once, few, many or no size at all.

CDR3aa: CAWSRGERDQETQYF; CDR3nt: TGTGCCTGGAGCAGGGGAGAGAGAGACCAAGAGACCCAGTACTTC; d_gene: NA; v_gene: TRBV30; abundance: NA; j_gene: TRBJ2-5; len: 15
CDR3aa: CASRPDGYGYTF; CDR3nt: TGTGCCAGCAGACCCGACGGCTATGGCTACACCTTC; d_gene: NA; v_gene: TRBV12-3/TRBV12-4; abundance: many; j_gene: TRBJ1-2; len: 12
CDR3aa: CASRAGRIWYGYTF; CDR3nt: TGTGCCAGCAGAGCCGGACGGATTTGGTATGGCTACACCTTC; d_gene: NA; v_gene: TRBV2; abundance: once; j_gene: TRBJ1-2; len: 14
CDR3aa: CASSWGQNTEAFF; CDR3nt: TGTGCCAGCAGCTGGGGCCAGAACACTGAAGCTTTCTTT; d_gene: NA; v_gene: TRBV11-1; abundance: many; j_gene: TRBJ1-1; len: 13
CDR3aa: CASSHYRGRGGNQPQHF; CDR3nt: TGCGCCAGCAGTCACTACAGGGGCAGAGGTGGCAATCAGCCCCAGCATTTT; d_gene: TRBD1; v_gene: TRBV10-2; abundance: many; j_gene: TRBJ1-5; len: 17
CDR3aa: CSARESLWGGPNTGELFF; CDR3nt: TGCAGTGCTAGAGAAAGCTTGTGGGGGGGACCGAACACCGGGGAGCTGTTTTTT; d_gene: TRBD2; v_gene: TRBV20-1; abundance: NA; j_gene: TRBJ2-2; len: 18
CDR3aa: CASSLGGHSNQPQHF; CDR3nt: TGTGCCAGCAGCTTGGGGGGGCACAGCAATCAGCCCCAGCATTTT; d_gene: NA; v_gene: TRBV11-2; abundance: many; j_gene: TRBJ1-5; len: 15
CDR3aa: CASSQDQAGRSPLHF; CDR3nt: TGCGCCAGCAGCCAAGATCAGGCAGGCCGGAGCCCCCTCCACTTT; d_gene: NA; v_gene: TRBV4-1; abundance: NA; j_gene: TRBJ1-6; len: 15
CDR3aa: CSVEGFQGRLTEQYF; CDR3nt: TGCAGCGTTGAAGGGTTTCAGGGACGTTTGACAGAGCAGTACTTC; d_gene: NA; v_gene: TRBV29-1; abundance: many; j_gene: TRBJ2-7; len: 15
CDR3aa: CASSVDGTGVAQHF; CDR3nt: TGTGCCAGCAGCGTAGATGGGACAGGGGTGGCCCAGCATTTT; d_gene: TRBD1; v_gene: TRBV9; abundance: many; j_gene: TRBJ1-5; len: 14
CDR3aa: CASSAVRGSNTGELFF; CDR3nt: TGTGCCAGCAGTGCCGTGAGAGGGTCGAACACCGGGGAGCTGTTTTTT; d_gene: NA; v_gene: TRBV2; abundance: NA; j_gene: TRBJ2-2; len: 16
CDR3aa: CASSHDRGQGANVLTF; CDR3nt: TGTGCCAGCAGCCACGACAGGGGGCAAGGGGCCAACGTCCTGACTTTC; d_gene: TRBD1; v_gene: TRBV7-9; abundance: NA; j_gene: TRBJ2-6; len: 16
CDR3aa: CASRDNNHEQYF; CDR3nt: TGTGCCAGCAGGGATAACAACCACGAGCAGTACTTC; d_gene: NA; v_gene: TRBV24-1; abundance: NA; j_gene: TRBJ2-7; len: 12
CDR3aa: CASSSSHYRDFNGYTF; CDR3nt: TGTGCCAGCAGCTCGAGCCACTACAGGGATTTCAATGGCTACACCTTC; d_gene: NA; v_gene: TRBV7-3; abundance: few; j_gene: TRBJ1-2; len: 16
CDR3aa: CSVQQQETQYF; CDR3nt: TGCAGCGTCCAACAGCAGGAGACCCAGTACTTC; d_gene: NA; v_gene: TRBV29-1; abundance: many; j_gene: TRBJ2-5; len: 11
CDR3aa: CSARDRLAGAYEQYF; CDR3nt: TGCAGTGCTAGAGATCGGCTGGCGGGGGCATACGAGCAGTACTTC; d_gene: NA; v_gene: TRBV20-1; abundance: NA; j_gene: TRBJ2-7; len: 15
CDR3aa: CASIEGTSEKLFF; CDR3nt: TGCGCCAGCATAGAGGGGACTAGTGAAAAACTGTTTTTT; d_gene: NA; v_gene: TRBV10-2; abundance: NA; j_gene: TRBJ1-4; len: 13
CDR3aa: CAWSPTVPGSPLHF; CDR3nt: TGTGCCTGGAGTCCTACAGTTCCTGGGTCACCCCTCCACTTT; d_gene: NA; v_gene: TRBV30; abundance: NA; j_gene: TRBJ1-6; len: 14
CDR3aa: CAASSGQGLNSPLHF; CDR3nt: TGTGCCGCCAGCAGTGGTCAAGGTCTTAATTCACCCCTCCACTTT; d_gene: NA; v_gene: TRBV15; abundance: NA; j_gene: TRBJ1-6; len: 15
CDR3aa: CSASRDRNSPLHF; CDR3nt: TGCAGTGCTTCCAGGGACCGCAATTCACCCCTCCACTTT; d_gene: NA; v_gene: TRBV20-1; abundance: many; j_gene: TRBJ1-6; len: 13
CDR3aa: CASSIGDPNTGELFF; CDR3nt: TGCGCCAGCAGTATAGGGGACCCGAACACCGGGGAGCTGTTTTTT; d_gene: NA; v_gene: TRBV5-1; abundance: few; j_gene: TRBJ2-2; len: 15
CDR3aa: CASSAMGFTEAFF; CDR3nt: TGCGCCAGCAGTGCCATGGGGTTTACTGAAGCTTTCTTT; d_gene: NA; v_gene: TRBV10-2; abundance: NA; j_gene: TRBJ1-1; len: 13
CDR3aa: CATQTGAAGANVLTF; CDR3nt: TGTGCCACCCAGACAGGGGCGGCTGGGGCCAACGTCCTGACTTTC; d_gene: TRBD1; v_gene: TRBV10-3; abundance: many; j_gene: TRBJ2-6; len: 15
CDR3aa: CASSTSGALNTGELFF; CDR3nt: TGTGCCAGCAGCACCTCAGGGGCACTGAACACCGGGGAGCTGTTTTTT; d_gene: NA; v_gene: TRBV7-2; abundance: NA; j_gene: TRBJ2-2; len: 16
CDR3aa: CSVDSGSQETQYF; CDR3nt: TGCAGCGTTGATAGCGGGAGTCAGGAGACCCAGTACTTC; d_gene: TRBD2; v_gene: TRBV29-1; abundance: once; j_gene: TRBJ2-5; len: 13
CDR3aa: CASSQELGGVYGYTF; CDR3nt: TGTGCCAGCAGCCAAGAATTGGGAGGGGTCTATGGCTACACCTTC; d_gene: NA; v_gene: TRBV4-2; abundance: once; j_gene: TRBJ1-2; len: 15
CDR3aa: CAISGGLTRDYGYTF; CDR3nt: TGTGCCATCAGTGGGGGCCTGACCCGGGACTATGGCTACACCTTC; d_gene: NA; v_gene: TRBV10-3; abundance: many; j_gene: TRBJ1-2; len: 15
CDR3aa: CASSLWGASGYEQYF; CDR3nt: TGCGCCAGCAGCTTGTGGGGGGCGTCGGGCTACGAGCAGTACTTC; d_gene: NA; v_gene: TRBV5-1; abundance: NA; j_gene: TRBJ2-7; len: 15
CDR3aa: CASSHGQGGFYGYTF; CDR3nt: TGTGCCAGCAGCCATGGACAGGGAGGGTTCTATGGCTACACCTTC; d_gene: TRBD1; v_gene: TRBV12-3/TRBV12-4; abundance: NA; j_gene: TRBJ1-2; len: 15
CDR3aa: CASSSHRTGGNVLTF; CDR3nt: TGTGCCAGCAGCTCGCACCGGACAGGGGGCAACGTCCTGACTTTC; d_gene: TRBD1; v_gene: TRBV7-2; abundance: NA; j_gene: TRBJ2-6; len: 15
CDR3aa: CAIGGNEKLFF; CDR3nt: TGTGCCATTGGCGGTAATGAAAAACTGTTTTTT; d_gene: NA; v_gene: TRBV10-3; abundance: many; j_gene: TRBJ1-4; len: 11
CDR3aa: CSVAADQETQYF; CDR3nt: TGCAGCGTTGCGGCAGACCAAGAGACCCAGTACTTC; d_gene: NA; v_gene: TRBV29-1; abundance: NA; j_gene: TRBJ2-5; len: 12
CDR3aa: CASSQRGGLTYEQYF; CDR3nt: TGCGCCAGCAGCCAGCGAGGGGGCCTTACCTACGAGCAGTACTTC; d_gene: TRBD1; v_gene: TRBV4-1; abundance: few; j_gene: TRBJ2-7; len: 15
CDR3aa: CASSVWGDTEAFF; CDR3nt: TGTGCCAGCAGCGTGTGGGGGGACACTGAAGCTTTCTTT; d_gene: NA; v_gene: TRBV9; abundance: many; j_gene: TRBJ1-1; len: 13
CDR3aa: CASSTTGSAFF; CDR3nt: TGTGCCAGTAGTACCACAGGGAGCGCTTTCTTT; d_gene: NA; v_gene: TRBV19; abundance: NA; j_gene: TRBJ1-1; len: 11
CDR3aa: CASSPRGRGRFEAFF; CDR3nt: TGTGCCAGCAGTCCCCGGGGCAGGGGAAGGTTTGAAGCTTTCTTT; d_gene: NA; v_gene: TRBV12-3/TRBV12-4; abundance: NA; j_gene: TRBJ1-1; len: 15
CDR3aa: CASSLYGDSEAFF; CDR3nt: TGTGCCAGCAGCTTATATGGAGATTCCGAAGCTTTCTTT; d_gene: NA; v_gene: TRBV7-9; abundance: many; j_gene: TRBJ1-1; len: 13
CDR3aa: CAWSSGSGNGYTF; CDR3nt: TGTGCCTGGAGTTCAGGGAGCGGAAATGGCTACACCTTC; d_gene: NA; v_gene: TRBV30; abundance: few; j_gene: TRBJ1-2; len: 13
CDR3aa: CASSLPGLSYEQYF; CDR3nt: TGTGCCAGCAGTTTACCCGGGCTCTCCTACGAGCAGTACTTC; d_gene: NA; v_gene: TRBV12-3/TRBV12-4; abundance: many; j_gene: TRBJ2-7; len: 14
CDR3aa: CASSGAGVPFFHF; CDR3nt: TGTGCCAGCAGCGGGGCCGGGGTCCCCTTTTTCCACTTT; d_gene: NA; v_gene: TRBV5-6; abundance: NA; j_gene: TRBJ1-6; len: 13
CDR3aa: CASSIQGKVTEAFF; CDR3nt: TGTGCCAGCAGTATACAGGGGAAGGTGACTGAAGCTTTCTTT; d_gene: TRBD1; v_gene: TRBV25-1; abundance: many; j_gene: TRBJ1-1; len: 14
CDR3aa: CATSRVAGEQYF; CDR3nt: TGTGCCACCAGCAGAGTTGCGGGTGAGCAGTACTTC; d_gene: NA; v_gene: TRBV15; abundance: many; j_gene: TRBJ2-7; len: 12
CDR3aa: CASSLYFSSSYEQYF; CDR3nt: TGTGCCAGCAGCCTATACTTTTCTAGCTCCTACGAGCAGTACTTC; d_gene: NA; v_gene: TRBV4-2; abundance: few; j_gene: TRBJ2-7; len: 15
CDR3aa: CASSVWGADGYTF; CDR3nt: TGTGCCAGCAGTGTTTGGGGGGCTGATGGCTACACCTTC; d_gene: NA; v_gene: TRBV2; abundance: many; j_gene: TRBJ1-2; len: 13
CDR3aa: CASSEPGQGPSPLHF; CDR3nt: TGTGCCAGCAGCGAACCGGGACAGGGGCCTTCACCCCTCCACTTT; d_gene: TRBD1; v_gene: TRBV10-3; abundance: many; j_gene: TRBJ1-6; len: 15
CDR3aa: CASSVEPSGFQETQYF; CDR3nt: TGTGCCAGCAGCGTAGAACCTAGCGGGTTCCAAGAGACCCAGTACTTC; d_gene: TRBD2; v_gene: TRBV9; abundance: many; j_gene: TRBJ2-5; len: 16
CDR3aa: CASSAGAPNSPLHF; CDR3nt: TGTGCCAGCAGTGCCGGGGCTCCAAATTCACCCCTCCACTTT; d_gene: NA; v_gene: TRBV9; abundance: many; j_gene: TRBJ1-6; len: 14
CDR3aa: CSVGLAGVTFF; CDR3nt: TGCAGCGTTGGACTAGCGGGAGTAACTTTCTTT; d_gene: NA; v_gene: TRBV29-1; abundance: NA; j_gene: TRBJ1-1; len: 11
CDR3aa: CAISESAVQETQYF; CDR3nt: TGTGCCATCAGTGAGTCGGCAGTCCAAGAGACCCAGTACTTC; d_gene: NA; v_gene: TRBV10-3; abundance: NA; j_gene: TRBJ2-5; len: 14
CDR3aa: CAISPQGFRETQYF; CDR3nt: TGTGCCATCAGCCCACAGGGTTTCAGAGAGACCCAGTACTTC; d_gene: NA; v_gene: TRBV10-3; abundance: few; j_gene: TRBJ2-5; len: 14
CDR3aa: CASSAFGGQFNTEAFF; CDR3nt: TGTGCCAGCAGCGCCTTCGGTGGACAGTTCAACACTGAAGCTTTCTTT; d_gene: NA; v_gene: TRBV9; abundance: many; j_gene: TRBJ1-1; len: 16
CDR3aa: CASSLSAQRSYEQYF; CDR3nt: TGTGCCAGCAGTTTATCGGCTCAGAGATCCTACGAGCAGTACTTC; d_gene: NA; v_gene: TRBV6-5; abundance: NA; j_gene: TRBJ2-7; len: 15
CDR3aa: CASSGPARDSAYEQYF; CDR3nt: TGTGCCAGCAGTGGACCCGCGCGGGACTCCGCCTACGAGCAGTACTTC; d_gene: NA; v_gene: TRBV6-1; abundance: NA; j_gene: TRBJ2-7; len: 16
CDR3aa: CASPTRNTEAFF; CDR3nt: TGTGCCAGCCCGACAAGGAACACTGAAGCTTTCTTT; d_gene: NA; v_gene: TRBV25-1; abundance: once; j_gene: TRBJ1-1; len: 12